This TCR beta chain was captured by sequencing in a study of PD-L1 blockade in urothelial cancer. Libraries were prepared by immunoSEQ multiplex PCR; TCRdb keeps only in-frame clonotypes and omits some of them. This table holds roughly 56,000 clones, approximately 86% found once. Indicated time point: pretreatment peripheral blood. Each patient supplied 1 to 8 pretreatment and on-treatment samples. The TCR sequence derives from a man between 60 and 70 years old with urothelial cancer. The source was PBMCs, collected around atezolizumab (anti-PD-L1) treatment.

The CDR3 spells CASSFGLAHNEQFF. The DNA of the CDR3 is TGTGCCAGCAGCTTTGGCCTGGCACACAATGAGCAGTTCTTC. The chain combines TRBV7-2 with TRBJ2-1; D is unclear. V lost 3 bases, J lost 5 bases, and 11 bases lay in between. Germline assignment: CDR1 SGHTA and CDR2 FQGNSA. This CDR3 has 14 amino acids.